Listed here are 14 T cell receptor beta chains from one sample, sequenced in a study of CD8+ T cells in alopecia areata (dated by TCRdb to between 2017 and 2018). The library was prepared using the immunoSEQ multiplex PCR assay. For TCR sequencing, RNA was extracted from every sample and reverse transcribed into cDNA to serve as template. TCRdb retrieved this table from immuneACCESS and kept in-frame rearrangements only. Not all clones are present; in checked studies, unresolved V genes account for under half, and no reason is known for the remainder. In all, the sample holds about 220,000 clones, and less than 75% of those were seen once. 1.6% of the sample belongs to the ten largest clones. The time point label corresponds to: four to five weeks on oral tofacitinib. According to the study, the label for this sample's treatment or condition signals: oral pan-JAK inhibitor, 5-10 mg twice daily. Sequences were derived from CD4+ T cells sorted from blood, sampled at week 4, from a patient treated with tofacitinib. Receptors originate from a human donor with alopecia areata.

The gene calls are TRBV29-1 and TRBJ2-7, with D perhaps assigned TRBD1 or TRBD2 (6 bases each). V was trimmed by 6 bases and J by 3 bases, leaving 12 bases between them. The CDR3 totals 12 residues. Germline lookup yields CDR1 SQVTM and CDR2 ANQGSEA. The CDR3 nucleotides read TGCAGCGTAGCCGGGGGCAGCTACGAGCAGTACTTC. Its translation: CSVAGGSYEQYF.

The gene calls are TRBV2 and TRBJ2-5, with D perhaps TRBD2 (5 bases). The CDR3 totals 13 residues. V lost 6 bases to trimming and J lost 7 bases, with 15 bases between them. CDR1 is SNHLY, CDR2 FYNNEI, per germline. The CDR3 loop is CASSLDSAGTQYF. CDR3 nucleotide sequence: TGTGCCAGCAGCTTGGACTCCGCGGGGACCCAGTACTTC.

V usage is TRBV30 and J usage is TRBJ2-5; TRBD2 matches 7 bases. CDR3 size: 14 residues. The V gene end was trimmed by 5 bases and the J gene end by 4 bases; junction bases not matched to a gene: 10. Germline V gives CDR1 GTSNPN, CDR2 SVGIG (reference sequence). CDR3 sequence reads: CAWRSSGRAETQYF. CDR3 nucleotide sequence: TGTGCCTGGCGATCTAGCGGTAGGGCAGAGACCCAGTACTTC.

The chain has TRBV27 and TRBJ2-1; 13 bases map to TRBD2. CDR3 length: 16 amino acids. V was clipped by 3 bases and J by 5 bases; unmatched bases: 4. Per the germline V gene, CDR1 is MNHEY and CDR2 is SMNVEV (reference sequence). The CDR3 nucleotides are TGTGCCAGCAGTTTCGGACTAGCGGGGGAAAACAATGAGCAGTTCTTC. It specifies CASSFGLAGENNEQFF.

This clone occurred a few times. The chain is built from TRBV11-2 and TRBJ1-2; a weak D match, TRBD1 (6 bases). The germline V gene encodes CDR1 SGHAT and CDR2 FQNNGV. V dropped 0 bases and J dropped 8 bases, with 19 bases sitting between them. The CDR3 has 16 amino acids. CDR3 protein: CASSLDLREQGSGYTF. CDR3 nucleotide sequence: TGTGCCAGCAGCTTAGATCTTAGGGAACAGGGTTCCGGCTACACCTTC.

The gene calls are TRBV10-1 and TRBJ1-1; D remains ambiguous. V was cut by 3 bases and J by 11 bases, with 13 bases left in between. The CDR3 runs to 12 residues. Germline V gene data show CDR1 as WNHNN and CDR2 as SYGVQD (reference sequence). The CDR3 here is CASSDSRMVAFF. CDR3 bases: TGCGCCAGCAGTGACAGTCGGATGGTCGCTTTCTTT.

This clone was counted a few times. The chain combines TRBV6-6 with TRBJ2-7; either TRBD1 or TRBD2 may supply D (5 bases each). The V gene lost 10 bases and the J gene lost 1 base, with 14 bases spanning the gap. The CDR3 is 13 residues long. Germline assignment: CDR1 MNHNY and CDR2 SVGAGI (reference sequence). In DNA, the CDR3 is TGTGCCAAATCGTGGGACGGATCCTACGAGCAGTACTTC. Translation: CAKSWDGSYEQYF.

This clone was observed a single time. The rearrangement uses TRBV5-1 and TRBJ2-5; D gene ambiguous. Germline V CDR1 and CDR2: SGHRS, YFSETQ. The CDR3 loop spans 15 amino acids. The ends were cut back, 0 bases at V and 1 base at J, with 10 bases in the middle. The CDR3 DNA is TGCGCCAGCAGCTTGGACAGAGTAATCCAAGAGACCCAGTACTTC. It specifies CASSLDRVIQETQYF.

This clone occurred once. The genes are TRBV6-5 and TRBJ2-6; D is uncertain. Per germline, CDR1 MNHEY and CDR2 SVGAGI. The CDR3 sequence is 16 residues long. The V end was cut by 0 bases, the J end by 1 base, with 7 bases between. Here the CDR3 reads CASSYSLVSGANVLTF. The CDR3 DNA sequence: TGTGCCAGCAGTTACTCACTGGTTTCTGGGGCCAACGTCCTGACTTTC.

This clone appeared a few times. The rearrangement joins TRBV30 to TRBJ1-4; D remains unclear. CDR3 length: 13 residues. Per germline, CDR1 GTSNPN and CDR2 SVGIG (reference sequence). With 3 bases removed from V and 8 bases from J, the gap between germline ends came to 13 bases. CDR3 in amino acids: CAWSSGKGEKLFF. In nucleotides, the CDR3 is TGTGCCTGGAGCTCCGGAAAGGGAGAAAAACTGTTTTTT.

The chain carries TRBV4-3 and TRBJ1-2, with D unclear. Trimming left V 2 bases short and J 5 bases short, with 6 bases between. This CDR3 has 12 residues. CDR1 and CDR2 (germline): LGHNA, YSLEER. CDR3 DNA: TGCGCCAGCAGCCAACTTGGGTATGGCTACACCTTC. It is translated as CASSQLGYGYTF.

This clone was observed a single time. The chain links TRBV11-2 to TRBJ2-5; D might be TRBD1 or TRBD2, each matching 6 bases. The germline V gene encodes CDR1 SGHAT and CDR2 FQNNGV. Trimming removed 1 base from V and 5 bases from J, with 17 bases in between. This CDR3 is 16 amino acids long. DNA of the CDR3: TGTGCCAGCAGCTTAGTCGGGGGCGCCCCATCGGAGACCCAGTACTTC. This sequence encodes CASSLVGGAPSETQYF. The whole variable domain, filled in from reference TRBV11-2 and TRBJ2-5, reads EAGVAQSPRYKIIEKRQSVAFWCNPISGHATLYWYQQILGQGPKLLIQFQNNGVVDDSQLPKDRFSAERLKGVDSTLKIQPAKLEDSAVYLCASSLVGGAPSETQYFGPGTRLLVL.

There are a few counts of this clone. This chain links TRBV7-2 with TRBJ1-4, with a tentative D call TRBD1 (5 bases). The V gene's germline CDR1 is SGHTA and CDR2 FQGNSA. V dropped 3 bases and J dropped 8 bases, with 13 bases sitting between them. The CDR3 sequence is 14 residues long. CDR3 sequence (DNA): TGTGCCAGCAGCTTGGTAGGGGAAGGCGAAAAACTGTTTTTT. Translating gives CASSLVGEGEKLFF.

This chain joins TRBV7-2 and TRBJ2-5; D remains unclear. The CDR3 is 15 residues long. Germline CDR1 SGHTA, CDR2 FQGNSA. V dropped 1 base and J dropped 2 bases, with 11 bases sitting between them. The CDR3 nucleotides read TGTGCCAGCAGCTTAGATCCCTTGCTTCAAGAGACCCAGTACTTC. This translates into CASSLDPLLQETQYF. Together with reference TRBV7-2 and TRBJ2-5, the CDR3 gives the full variable domain: GAGVSQSPSNKVTEKGKDVELRCDPISGHTALYWYRQSLGQGLEFLIYFQGNSAPDKSGLPSDRFSAERTGGSVSTLTIQRTQQEDSAVYLCASSLDPLLQETQYFGPGTRLLVL.